This TCR beta chain was documented in a study of brain metastases from non-small cell lung cancer. Study-wide points: TCR repertoires overlapped largely between brain metastases and matched primaries. T-cell clones appeared expanded in approximately 60% of brain metastases relative to matched primary tumors. Compared with primary tumors, brain metastases showed less T-cell infiltration.

By share, this clone ranks as large. Antigen specificity is unknown. Data came from immunoSEQ multiplex PCR; TCRdb stores just in-frame clones and leaves some out. The sample shows approximately 3,300 clones, around 88% of them seen only once. The sequencing input was primary lung tumor tissue. The TCR was taken from a donor aged 40 or older with non-small cell lung cancer.

Here the CDR3 reads CASLQGLDGYTF. The DNA of the CDR3 is TGTGCCAGCCTACAGGGCTTGGATGGCTACACCTTC. The chain joins TRBV25-1 to TRBJ1-2, with a possible D match to TRBD1 (6 bases). This CDR3 is 12 amino acids long. The germline V gene has CDR1 MGHDK and CDR2 SYGVNS. V was cut by 8 bases and J by 6 bases, with 13 bases left in between.